This T cell receptor (beta chain) was recorded in a study of cytomegalovirus exposure and HLA in healthy donors. PCR primers comprised 60 Vbeta and 13 Jbeta primers. TCRdb keeps only in-frame clones here, not all; method: immunoSEQ multiplex PCR. This sample has some 140,000 clones, with 75% to 85% found just once. A word on this clone: Its target is not known.

General study results and limits: Later analysis associated a missense DCLRE1C variant with TCR beta V- and J-gene trimming. Presence/absence analyses assumed roughly uniform sequencing depth across donors. In vitro, three CMV-associated chains proved specific for CMV antigens.

The specimen was PBMCs. The origin of this receptor is a man aged 25-45 years in good health and CMV-seropositive.

CDR3 nucleotides: TGCAGTGCTTCCAAAGGGGTAGGGCAGTTCTTC. Translating it yields CSASKGVGQFF. This rearrangement joins TRBV20-1 to TRBJ2-1; D is perhaps TRBD1 (5 bases). This CDR3 has 11 residues. Germline CDR1 DFQATT, CDR2 SNEGSKA (reference sequence). V was cut by 5 bases and J by 12 bases, with 14 bases left in between.